The 26 T cell receptor beta chains in this list originate from one sample, sequenced in a study of cytomegalovirus exposure and HLA in healthy donors. PCR involved 60 Vbeta and 13 Jbeta primers. Profiling relied on immunoSEQ multiplex PCR, and the TCRdb table lists in-frame clones only, not all of them. The profile covers around 54,000 clones, with more than 65% appearing a single time and around 3.3% taken by the ten largest. Sequenced sample: PBMCs. Source of these receptors: a woman younger than 30 in good health and CMV-seronegative.

The chain links TRBV9 to TRBJ2-2; 9 positions agree with TRBD1. CDR3 size: 15 residues. V shed 1 base and J 4 bases; nucleotides not matched to a gene: 2. Germline CDR1 reads SGDLS; CDR2 reads YYNGEE. The CDR3 nucleotides read TGTGCCAGCAGCGTACGGGACAGGGTCACCGGGGAGCTGTTTTTT. Residues: CASSVRDRVTGELFF.

The chain recombines TRBV27 with TRBJ2-7, with 10 bases aligning to TRBD2. V lost 4 bases to trimming and J lost 3 bases; unmatched junction nucleotides: 3. This CDR3 contains 14 residues. Germline V gene lookup returns CDR1 MNHEY and CDR2 SMNVEV (reference sequence). CDR3 sequence: CASSSGLADYEQYF. CDR3 nucleotides: TGTGCCAGCAGTTCAGGACTAGCGGACTACGAGCAGTACTTC.

The chain joins TRBV20-1 to TRBJ1-2, with a tentative D call TRBD1 (5 bases). V dropped 6 bases and J dropped 8 bases, with 13 bases sitting between them. The germline CDR1 and CDR2 sequences are DFQATT and SNEGSKA (reference sequence). This CDR3 comprises 11 residues. The CDR3 nucleotides are TGCAGTGCCAACTCCCGGGGGGGCTACACCTTC. Protein sequence: CSANSRGGYTF.

The chain joins TRBV19 to TRBJ1-6; 9 nucleotides agree with TRBD1. The germline V gene encodes CDR1 LNHDA and CDR2 SQIVND (reference sequence). This CDR3 has 15 residues. Trimming removed 5 bases from V and 7 bases from J; junction bases left unmatched: 6. The CDR3: CASSATGGDNSPLHF. The DNA for the CDR3 is TGTGCCAGTAGTGCGACAGGGGGGGACAATTCACCCCTCCACTTT.

The J gene is TRBJ1-5, the V gene TRBV27, with unresolved D. The germline gives CDR1 MNHEY, CDR2 SMNVEV (reference sequence). CDR3 length equals 15 residues. The V end lost 3 bases, the J end lost 1 base, and 10 bases lay between the germline ends. CDR3 DNA sequence: TGTGCCAGCAGTTTTTTGGGAGGGAGCAATCAGCCCCAGCATTTT. This sequence encodes CASSFLGGSNQPQHF.

The V and J genes are TRBV29-1 and TRBJ1-2; 9 bases agree with TRBD1. Trimming took 3 bases from V and 5 from J; bases not matched to a gene: 4. Germline-derived CDR1 and CDR2 are SQVTM and ANQGSEA. The CDR3 is made up of 13 amino acids. CDR3 DNA: TGCAGCGTTGACGGGACAGGGACTTATGGCTACACCTTC. Translating it yields CSVDGTGTYGYTF.

The rearrangement links TRBV5-1 to TRBJ2-7; tentative D call: TRBD1 (5 bases). CDR1 is SGHRS, CDR2 YFSETQ, per germline. CDR3 length: 14 residues. Trimming took 0 bases from V and 3 from J, leaving 10 bases between them. DNA for the CDR3: TGCGCCAGCAGCTTGGGGACACCTTTCTACGAGCAGTACTTC. As protein: CASSLGTPFYEQYF. Full variable domain (outside the CDR3, taken from reference TRBV5-1 and TRBJ2-7): KAGVTQTPRYLIKTRGQQVTLSCSPISGHRSVSWYQQTPGQGLQFLFEYFSETQRNKGNFPGRFSGRQFSNSRSEMNVSTLELGDSALYLCASSLGTPFYEQYFGPGTRLTVT.

This clone has a single count. This sequence joins TRBV5-4 and TRBJ1-3; D unclear. Trimming removed 1 base from V and 0 bases from J, with 2 bases in between. The germline V gene encodes CDR1 SGHNT and CDR2 YYREEE (reference sequence). The CDR3 is 13 residues long. The DNA of the CDR3 is TGTGCCAGCAGCTTGCGCTCTGGAAACACCATATATTTT. Its translation is CASSLRSGNTIYF.

V gene TRBV7-2 combines with J gene TRBJ1-4; D might be TRBD1 (6 bases). V shed 8 bases and J shed 10 bases, with 29 bases lying between them. The germline V gene has CDR1 SGHTA and CDR2 FQGNSA. The CDR3 runs to 17 residues. CDR3 in DNA: TGTGCCAGCGGCGCGGGTCGAGGCGAGATCTTAGGGGGAAAACTGTTTTTT. Its protein product is CASGAGRGEILGGKLFF.

This clone appeared once. The chain has TRBV6-6 and TRBJ1-6, with D perhaps matching TRBD1 (6 bases). This CDR3 has 16 amino acids. CDR1 MNHNY and CDR2 SVGAGI come from the germline V gene (reference sequence). Trimming took 2 bases from V and 5 from J, leaving 13 bases between them. The CDR3 is CASSYIGGGNNSPLHF. DNA of the CDR3: TGTGCCAGCAGTTACATAGGGGGGGGGAATAATTCACCCCTCCACTTT.

This chain joins TRBV27 and TRBJ2-3, with 8 bases fitting TRBD2. Germline V gene sequence: CDR1 MNHEY, CDR2 SMNVEV (reference sequence). The V segment lost 4 bases and the J segment 3 bases; nucleotides outside the gene matches: 6. The CDR3 is made up of 15 amino acids. The DNA for the CDR3 is TGTGCCAGCAGTTCCGGGGGGGGGTCGACAGATACGCAGTATTTT. As protein: CASSSGGGSTDTQYF.

The chain employs TRBV15 and TRBJ2-1, with D perhaps TRBD2 (7 bases). Germline assignment: CDR1 LNHNV and CDR2 YYDKDF (reference sequence). V was trimmed by 5 bases and J by 2 bases, leaving 16 bases between them. CDR3 length: 16 residues. CDR3 nucleotide sequence: TGTGCCACCAGCGCACGAGGGGGGGCTGCCTACAATGAGCAGTTCTTC. As protein: CATSARGGAAYNEQFF.

The V call is TRBV19, the J call TRBJ1-3; D not certain. V was trimmed by 4 bases and J by 4 bases, leaving 11 bases between them. The CDR3 runs 14 residues. Germline lookup yields CDR1 LNHDA and CDR2 SQIVND (reference sequence). In nucleotides, the CDR3 is TGTGCCAGTAGTAGCCGAGTCTCCGGAAACACCATATATTTT. Translation: CASSSRVSGNTIYF.

This clone was detected a few times. The gene calls are TRBV29-1 and TRBJ2-7; TRBD1 matches 9 bases. Germline CDR1 and CDR2: SQVTM and ANQGSEA. The trim removed 4 bases at V and 5 bases at J, leaving 6 bases unmatched. The CDR3 is 13 residues long. The CDR3 protein is CSVGDRVSHEQYF. CDR3 nucleotides: TGCAGCGTTGGGGACAGGGTGAGCCACGAGCAGTACTTC.

The CDR3 reads CASFVRGGYNEQFF. The DNA of the CDR3 is TGTGCCAGCTTCGTGCGGGGAGGCTACAATGAGCAGTTCTTC. V usage is TRBV28 and J usage is TRBJ2-1, with a possible D match to TRBD2 (6 bases). The CDR3 sequence is 14 residues long. The germline gives CDR1 MDHEN, CDR2 SYDVKM. Deletions cut 8 bases from V and 3 bases from J, with 14 bases between.

This CDR3 reads CASSLEPGLYEQYF. CDR3 DNA sequence: TGTGCCAGCAGCTTAGAGCCAGGGCTCTACGAGCAGTACTTC. The V and J genes are TRBV7-9 and TRBJ2-5; weak D call: TRBD1 (5 bases). The J call may not be correct, given that the DNA end is closer to TRBJ2-7. The CDR3 length is 14 residues. Germline V lookup: CDR1 SEHNR, CDR2 FQNEAQ (reference sequence).

This chain uses TRBV7-6 with TRBJ2-1; TRBD1 agrees at 10 bases. Trimming took 4 bases from V and 3 from J; bases not matched to a gene: 6. The CDR3 spans 16 residues. Germline-derived CDR1 and CDR2 are SGHVS and FNYEAQ. The CDR3 DNA reads as TGTGCCAGCAGCTCATTCCGGGACAGGGGCTACAATGAGCAGTTCTTC. This codes for CASSSFRDRGYNEQFF.

This clone was seen only once. Relative to the germline gene, one junction end is altered; a read error may explain this. The chain links TRBV10-3 to TRBJ2-6, with D maybe TRBD2 (7 bases). Germline CDR1 ENHRY, CDR2 SYGVKD. The CDR3 totals 17 residues. The CDR3 DNA reads as TGTGCCATCAGAGAGAGTGGGGGGGGCTCTGGGGCCAACGGCCTGACTTTC. This translates into CAIRESGGGSGANGLTF.

V is TRBV5-1 and J is TRBJ1-6; 9 bases fit TRBD1. This CDR3 is built from 17 residues. J gave up 6 bases and V 4 bases, and 11 bases lay outside the gene matches. The germline CDR1 and CDR2 sequences are SGHRS and YFSETQ. The CDR3 spells CASSDRTGDLANSPLHF. CDR3 nucleotides: TGCGCCAGCAGCGATCGGACAGGGGACCTGGCTAATTCACCCCTCCACTTT.

The CDR3 nucleotides read TGTGCCAGCAGCCCCTACACCGGGGAGCTGTTTTTT. This codes for CASSPYTGELFF. The V call is TRBV7-8, the J call TRBJ2-2; the D is unclear. This CDR3 comprises 12 residues. The V end lost 5 bases, the J end lost 3 bases, and 4 bases lay between the germline ends. Germline loops: CDR1 SGHVS, CDR2 FQNEAQ.

This clone came up a few times. At one end the junction does not follow the germline gene, possibly because of a read error. The genes are TRBV9 and TRBJ2-4; D is possibly TRBD2 (5 bases). Germline V gene sequence: CDR1 SGDLS, CDR2 YYNGEE. The CDR3 is 14 residues long. The CDR3 DNA reads as TGTGCCAGCAGCCCTAGTACGGGAAAAAACAGTCAGTACTTC. This sequence encodes CASSPSTGKNSQYF.

The chain is built from TRBV5-1 and TRBJ1-2, with 8 bases aligning to TRBD1. The germline gives CDR1 SGHRS, CDR2 YFSETQ. This CDR3 is built from 15 residues. The V segment lost 0 bases and the J segment 2 bases; nucleotides outside the gene matches: 3. The CDR3 region is CASSLGQGANYGYTF. The CDR3 DNA follows: TGCGCCAGCAGCTTGGGGCAGGGGGCGAACTATGGCTACACCTTC.

The chain links TRBV18 to TRBJ2-7; TRBD2 agrees at 9 bases. Germline values: CDR1 KGHSH, CDR2 LQKENI. V shed 2 bases and J 1 base; nucleotides not matched to a gene: 3. This CDR3 region has 15 residues. CDR3 residues: CASSPASGKSYEQYF. CDR3 coding DNA: TGTGCCAGCTCACCAGCTAGCGGGAAGTCCTACGAGCAGTACTTC.

The chain recombines TRBV7-9 with TRBJ2-1, with 7 bases lining up with TRBD2. The CDR3 extends over 12 amino acids. Germline trimming cut 3 bases from V and 10 bases from J; bases unmatched to any gene: 3. Germline V gene data show CDR1 as SEHNR and CDR2 as FQNEAQ (reference sequence). The CDR3: CASSLPGLEQFF. CDR3 in DNA: TGTGCCAGCAGCTTGCCGGGACTAGAGCAGTTCTTC.

The chain uses TRBV19 and TRBJ2-1, with TRBD1 matching 9 bases. From germline, CDR1 is LNHDA and CDR2 SQIVND (reference sequence). The CDR3 runs to 16 residues. V lost 3 bases to trimming and J lost 3 bases; unmatched junction nucleotides: 6. This chain's CDR3 is CASSIEGTGIYNEQFF. The CDR3, as DNA: TGTGCCAGTAGTATTGAAGGGACAGGGATCTACAATGAGCAGTTCTTC.

The rearrangement uses TRBV7-8 and TRBJ2-5; 8 bases map to TRBD1. Germline lookup yields CDR1 SGHVS and CDR2 FQNEAQ. V dropped 0 bases and J dropped 1; count of bases not matched to a gene: 19. The CDR3 length is 21 residues. The CDR3 DNA sequence: TGTGCCAGCAGCTTAGCTGCAGGGGGCTTATTCCCCTGGTGGTTCCAAGAGACCCAGTACTTC. Translating it yields CASSLAAGGLFPWWFQETQYF.